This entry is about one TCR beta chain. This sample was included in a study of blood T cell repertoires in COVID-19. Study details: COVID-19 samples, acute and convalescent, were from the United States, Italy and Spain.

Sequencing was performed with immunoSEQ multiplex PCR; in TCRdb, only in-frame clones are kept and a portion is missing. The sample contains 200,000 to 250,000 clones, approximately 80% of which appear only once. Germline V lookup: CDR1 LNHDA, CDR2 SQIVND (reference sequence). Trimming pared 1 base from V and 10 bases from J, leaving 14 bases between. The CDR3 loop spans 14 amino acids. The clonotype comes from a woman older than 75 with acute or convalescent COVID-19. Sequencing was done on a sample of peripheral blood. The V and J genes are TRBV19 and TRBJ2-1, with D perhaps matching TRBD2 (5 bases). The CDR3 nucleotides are TGTGCCAGTAGTATAGGAGGGCCCCTCGAAGAGCAGTTCTTC. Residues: CASSIGGPLEEQFF.